A single sample gave rise to the 2 T cell receptor beta chains below, sequenced in a study of blood T cell repertoires in COVID-19. Profiled with immunoSEQ multiplex PCR; TCRdb holds only in-frame clones, not every one. The table records around 360,000 clones, about 88% of them present only once. Sequenced input: PBMCs or T cells enriched from blood (not recorded which). These receptor sequences come from a woman aged 25 to 39 who had recovered from COVID-19.

This chain uses TRBV19 with TRBJ2-1, with 8 bases that match TRBD2. J was trimmed by 0 bases and V by 5 bases; bases with no gene match: 9. Germline V gene lookup returns CDR1 LNHDA and CDR2 SQIVND (reference sequence). The length of the CDR3 is 17 residues. CDR3 in amino acids: CASSASLAASSYNEQFF. DNA of the CDR3: TGTGCCAGTAGTGCGTCACTAGCGGCTAGCTCCTACAATGAGCAGTTCTTC.

This clone showed up many times. This chain links TRBV28 with TRBJ1-3, with 10 positions matching TRBD1. Unmatched junction bases numbered 5, after V lost 6 bases and J lost 3 bases. Germline CDR1 reads MDHEN; CDR2 reads SYDVKM. The CDR3 spans 15 residues. The CDR3 loop reads CASRKTGGGGNTIYF. The DNA for the CDR3 is TGTGCCAGCAGGAAGACAGGGGGCGGTGGAAACACCATATATTTT.